Shown below are 29 T cell receptor beta chains from a single sample sequenced in a study of shared clonotypes between healthy human individuals. This table comes from immunoSEQ multiplex PCR, and its TCRdb copy is limited to in-frame clones, with some not included. The sample holds about 1.4 million clones, more than 95% seen once. The sample taken for sequencing was naive CD4+ T cells sorted from blood. Regarding subset: CD45RA+ positively selected. The receptors shown here come from a man younger than 45 in good health.

V gene TRBV6-1 combines with J gene TRBJ2-2; D not certain. The germline CDR1 and CDR2 sequences are MNHNS and SASEGT. V shed 3 bases and J shed 6 bases, with 17 bases lying between them. CDR3 length equals 16 residues. In DNA, the CDR3 is TGTGCCAGCAGTGAGACTTCGCGAGTTAGGGCCGGGGAGCTGTTTTTT. Translating gives CASSETSRVRAGELFF.

The genes are TRBV21-1 and TRBJ2-3; TRBD2, as called in the table, went unchecked against the DNA. TRBV21-1 is described as a pseudogene. This CDR3 is built from 19 residues. The CDR3 sequence: CASSSRGRGLATRTDTQYF. In DNA form, the CDR3 reads TGTGCCAGCAGCTCTCGGGGTAGGGGACTAGCGACCCGCACAGATACGCAGTATTTT.

V and J are TRBV9 and TRBJ2-3; no clear D gene. CDR3 length: 13 residues. V dropped 4 bases and J dropped 11 bases, with 17 bases sitting between them. Germline assignment: CDR1 SGDLS and CDR2 YYNGEE. The CDR3 is CASSPTLQRMQYF. The CDR3 DNA is TGTGCCAGCAGCCCCACACTTCAGAGGATGCAGTATTTT. Together with reference TRBV9 and TRBJ2-3, the CDR3 gives the full variable domain: DSGVTQTPKHLITATGQRVTLRCSPRSGDLSVYWYQQSLDQGLQFLIQYYNGEERAKGNILERFSAQQFPDLHSELNLSSLELGDSALYFCASSPTLQRMQYFGPGTRLTVL.

This sequence joins TRBV2 and TRBJ2-2, with D unclear. Germline CDR1 SNHLY, CDR2 FYNNEI. The CDR3 covers 14 residues. Trimming left V 7 bases short and J 3 bases short, with 12 bases between. The CDR3 DNA reads TGTGCCAGCACCAAAACGGCGGACACCGGGGAGCTGTTTTTT. Translated: CASTKTADTGELFF.

The gene calls are TRBV19 and TRBJ1-1; TRBD1 might be the D (5 bases). The germline V gene encodes CDR1 LNHDA and CDR2 SQIVND (reference sequence). V dropped 4 bases and J dropped 0 bases, with 12 bases sitting between them. The CDR3 length is 15 residues. CDR3 protein: CASSTRVGVNTEAFF. The CDR3 DNA reads TGTGCCAGTAGTACCCGGGTAGGGGTGAACACTGAAGCTTTCTTT.

J is TRBJ1-5 and V is TRBV29-1, with D perhaps TRBD1 (5 bases). Germline assignment: CDR1 SQVTM and CDR2 ANQGSEA. This CDR3 contains 13 residues. Trimming shortened V by 7 bases and J by 0 bases, and 10 bases separated the two germline ends. This chain's CDR3 is CSAGHASNQPQHF. CDR3 coding DNA: TGCAGCGCAGGACACGCTAGCAATCAGCCCCAGCATTTT.

On this clone: This CDR3 is also generated by other DNA sequences in the sample. V is TRBV5-1 and J is TRBJ2-3; 8 bases are a match to TRBD1. Losses at the gene ends were 4 bases for V and 5 bases for J; bases not matched to a gene: 6. This CDR3 spans 14 amino acids. Looked up from germline, CDR1 is SGHRS and CDR2 is YFSETQ. The CDR3 sequence is CASSPGTGEDTQYF. The DNA of the CDR3 is TGCGCCAGCAGCCCGGGGACAGGAGAAGATACGCAGTATTTT.

The chain couples TRBV27 to TRBJ2-4; D unresolved. Germline V CDR1 and CDR2: MNHEY, SMNVEV (reference sequence). V was shortened by 9 bases and J by 0 bases, with 9 bases between the two germline ends. The CDR3 covers 13 residues. Here the CDR3 reads CASSVTAKNIQYF. The CDR3, as DNA: TGTGCCAGTTCCGTCACAGCCAAAAACATTCAGTACTTC.

To note about this clone: The same CDR3 is also encoded by other DNA sequences in this sample. J is TRBJ1-1 and V is TRBV28, with D hard to call. The germline V and J ends were trimmed by 6 bases and 4 bases, with 9 bases remaining between them. This CDR3 is built from 12 residues. CDR1 is MDHEN and CDR2 is SYDVKM in the germline V gene. The DNA of the CDR3 is TGTGCCAGCAGCCCTTATGGCACTGAAGCTTTCTTT. This translates into CASSPYGTEAFF.

This rearrangement joins TRBV7-7 to TRBJ1-1; a possible D gene is TRBD1 (5 bases). There are 13 residues in the CDR3. In germline, CDR1 is SSHAT, CDR2 FNYEAQ (reference sequence). CDR3 nucleotide sequence: TGTGCTAGCCGGCCGGGGGGAGACACTGAAGCTTTCTTT. It is translated as CASRPGGDTEAFF.

The chain uses TRBV7-6 and TRBJ1-5; D ambiguous. Germline V lookup: CDR1 SGHVS, CDR2 FNYEAQ. V lost 5 bases and J 7 bases, leaving 9 bases between the germline ends. The CDR3 totals 12 residues. The CDR3 is CASSPWGQPQHF. The DNA of the CDR3 is TGTGCCAGCAGCCCCTGGGGACAGCCCCAGCATTTT.

V usage is TRBV9 and J usage is TRBJ2-3; D may be TRBD2 (6 bases). In germline, CDR1 is SGDLS, CDR2 YYNGEE. This CDR3 contains 16 residues. Trimming stripped 0 bases from V and 2 bases from J, with 13 bases between. In nucleotides, the CDR3 is TGTGCCAGCAGCGTAGGGTCCAGCGGGTACACAGATACGCAGTATTTT. Encoded protein: CASSVGSSGYTDTQYF.

The chain is built from TRBV29-1 and TRBJ2-3, with 7 nucleotides matching TRBD2. Unmatched junction bases numbered 2, after V lost 4 bases and J lost 4 bases. This CDR3 has 12 residues. The germline V gene has CDR1 SQVTM and CDR2 ANQGSEA. CDR3 sequence (DNA): TGCAGCGTTGTTAGCGGGCCAGATACGCAGTATTTT. As protein: CSVVSGPDTQYF.

With regard to this clone: Other DNA sequences in this specimen translate into the identical CDR3. The CDR3 DNA is TGCGCCAGCAGTCGTCAGGGGTCCTACGAGCAGTACTTC. Protein sequence: CASSRQGSYEQYF. This chain links TRBV10-1 with TRBJ2-7, with D perhaps TRBD1 (6 bases). Germline CDR1 and CDR2: WNHNN and SYGVQD (reference sequence). Trimming took off 5 bases at V and 1 base at J, with 9 bases between the two ends. The CDR3 is 13 residues long.

V usage is TRBV4-1 and J usage is TRBJ2-3; D possibly corresponds to TRBD1 (5 bases). With 4 bases removed from V and 2 bases from J, the gap between germline ends came to 10 bases. The length of the CDR3 is 14 residues. CDR1 and CDR2 from the germline V gene are MGHRA and YSYEKL. CDR3 sequence reads: CASSPRQITDTQYF. CDR3 nucleotides: TGCGCCAGCAGCCCTCGACAGATCACAGATACGCAGTATTTT.

The chain joins TRBV5-4 to TRBJ2-1; D not resolved. V lost 7 bases and J lost 8, with 16 bases in between. CDR1 is SGHNT, CDR2 YYREEE, per germline (reference sequence). The CDR3 covers 13 residues. CDR3 sequence: CASAKSSGYEQFF. CDR3 in DNA: TGTGCCAGCGCCAAGAGCTCGGGTTATGAGCAGTTCTTC. The full variable domain, rest sourced from reference TRBV5-4 and TRBJ2-1, is ETGVTQSPTHLIKTRGQQVTLRCSSQSGHNTVSWYQQALGQGPQFIFQYYREEENGRGNFPPRFSGLQFPNYSSELNVNALELDDSALYLCASAKSSGYEQFFGPGTRLTVL.

The J gene is TRBJ1-2, the V gene TRBV19; unclear D gene. V lost 7 bases and J 3 bases, leaving 18 bases between the germline ends. There are 15 residues in the CDR3. CDR1 and CDR2 from the germline V gene are LNHDA and SQIVND (reference sequence). The CDR3: CASTLRAGPYYGYTF. DNA for the CDR3: TGTGCCAGTACCCTGAGGGCAGGTCCCTACTATGGCTACACCTTC.

This clone was counted a single time. DNA of the CDR3: TGTGCCAGCAGCCAAAACCGGGTGGGGCAAGAGACCCAGTACTTC. Encoded protein: CASSQNRVGQETQYF. This rearrangement joins TRBV14 to TRBJ2-5; D is unresolved. This CDR3 comprises 15 residues. Trimming cost V 2 bases and J 2 bases, with 12 bases left between them. The germline CDR1 and CDR2 sequences are SGHDN and FVKESK.

The chain links TRBV28 to TRBJ2-7, with 8 positions matching TRBD2. Germline assignment: CDR1 MDHEN and CDR2 SYDVKM. J lost 3 bases, V lost 6 bases, and 16 bases had no gene match. This CDR3 has 17 residues. Here the CDR3 reads CASRNQSGGHLSYEQYF. CDR3 sequence (DNA): TGTGCCAGCAGAAATCAAAGCGGGGGACATCTAAGCTACGAGCAGTACTTC.

The V and J genes are TRBV6-1 and TRBJ1-3; D gene unclear. CDR3 length equals 16 residues. Germline CDR1 is MNHNS and CDR2 is SASEGT. Between the trimmed V and J ends, which lost 4 bases and 8 bases, there was a span of 21 bases. The CDR3 region is CASSVGPKGPSDTIYF. The DNA for the CDR3 is TGTGCCAGCAGTGTAGGTCCTAAGGGCCCAAGTGACACCATATATTTT.

The chain has TRBV5-5 and TRBJ2-3; 11 positions match TRBD2. This CDR3 contains 17 residues. V dropped 4 bases and J dropped 2; count of bases not matched to a gene: 9. Germline V gives CDR1 SGHKS, CDR2 YYEKEE (reference sequence). The CDR3, as DNA: TGTGCCAGCAGCCGTACCACACTAGCGGGAGTCACAGATACGCAGTATTTT. As protein: CASSRTTLAGVTDTQYF.

This clone was recorded many times. The J gene is TRBJ2-2, the V gene TRBV9, with D hard to call. Germline V lookup: CDR1 SGDLS, CDR2 YYNGEE. The CDR3 is 14 amino acids. Trimming removed 3 bases from V and 7 bases from J, with 13 bases in between. CDR3 DNA: TGTGCCAGCAGCGCCCGAATGGTTGGCGGGGAGCTGTTTTTT. Amino acid sequence: CASSARMVGGELFF.

This clone was seen once. The chain employs TRBV5-1 and TRBJ2-3, with 14 bases fitting TRBD2. Trimming cost V 3 bases and J 3 bases; bases outside gene matches: 15. Germline loops: CDR1 SGHRS, CDR2 YFSETQ. There are 20 residues in the CDR3. The CDR3 DNA reads TGCGCCAGCAGCTACTTACCCGGGACTAGCGGGAGAGTAGCGACAGATACGCAGTATTTT. Translating it yields CASSYLPGTSGRVATDTQYF.

The CDR3 loop is CASSTTGYEKLFF. In DNA form, the CDR3 reads TGTGCCAGCAGCACAACAGGGTATGAAAAACTGTTTTTT. This chain links TRBV5-8 with TRBJ1-4, with a tentative D call TRBD1 (6 bases). V was clipped by 4 bases and J by 6 bases, with 10 bases between them. Germline V lookup: CDR1 SGHTS, CDR2 YDEGEE. CDR3 length: 13 amino acids.

The V and J genes are TRBV7-3 and TRBJ2-1, with 10 bases identical to TRBD2. The germline CDR1 and CDR2 sequences are SGHTA and FQGTGA. V shed 3 bases, J shed 7 bases, and the junction held 6 bases outside the gene matches. The CDR3 runs 15 residues. The CDR3 sequence is CASSFLAGVRNEQFF. The CDR3 nucleotides read TGTGCCAGCAGCTTTCTAGCGGGAGTTAGGAATGAGCAGTTCTTC.

The V call is TRBV2, the J call TRBJ1-1; 7 bases fit TRBD1. CDR1 is SNHLY and CDR2 is FYNNEI in the germline V gene. CDR3 length equals 14 residues. Trimming cost V 4 bases and J 3 bases; bases outside gene matches: 5. This chain's CDR3 is CASSGRGGYTEAFF. CDR3 coding DNA: TGTGCCAGCAGTGGCAGGGGGGGATACACTGAAGCTTTCTTT.

This clone was observed once. This sequence joins TRBV18 and TRBJ2-7, with 14 bases matching TRBD2. This CDR3 has 15 residues. V gave up 6 bases and J gave up 5 bases; unmatched junction bases: 6. Germline values: CDR1 KGHSH, CDR2 LQKENI. As DNA, the CDR3 is TGTGCCAGCTCTGGGACTAGCGGGAGTGGGGACGAGCAGTACTTC. It specifies CASSGTSGSGDEQYF.

The chain is built from TRBV29-1 and TRBJ2-5; tentatively, D is TRBD2 (6 bases). The CDR3 is made up of 13 amino acids. CDR1 and CDR2 from the germline V gene are SQVTM and ANQGSEA. Trimming cost V 4 bases and J 4 bases, with 13 bases left between them. The CDR3 nucleotides are TGCAGCGTTGGGGTGGGGGGAGGAGAGACCCAGTACTTC. Protein: CSVGVGGGETQYF.

This clone appeared once. The chain has TRBV11-3 and TRBJ2-3; TRBD1 or TRBD2 may be the D gene (5 bases each). This CDR3 spans 18 amino acids. Deletions cut 1 base from V and 1 base from J, with 18 bases between. Germline-derived CDR1 and CDR2 are SGHNT and YENEEA. The CDR3 loop is CASSLGDLFGGGTDTQYF. CDR3 DNA sequence: TGTGCCAGCAGCTTAGGGGACCTTTTTGGCGGAGGCACAGATACGCAGTATTTT.